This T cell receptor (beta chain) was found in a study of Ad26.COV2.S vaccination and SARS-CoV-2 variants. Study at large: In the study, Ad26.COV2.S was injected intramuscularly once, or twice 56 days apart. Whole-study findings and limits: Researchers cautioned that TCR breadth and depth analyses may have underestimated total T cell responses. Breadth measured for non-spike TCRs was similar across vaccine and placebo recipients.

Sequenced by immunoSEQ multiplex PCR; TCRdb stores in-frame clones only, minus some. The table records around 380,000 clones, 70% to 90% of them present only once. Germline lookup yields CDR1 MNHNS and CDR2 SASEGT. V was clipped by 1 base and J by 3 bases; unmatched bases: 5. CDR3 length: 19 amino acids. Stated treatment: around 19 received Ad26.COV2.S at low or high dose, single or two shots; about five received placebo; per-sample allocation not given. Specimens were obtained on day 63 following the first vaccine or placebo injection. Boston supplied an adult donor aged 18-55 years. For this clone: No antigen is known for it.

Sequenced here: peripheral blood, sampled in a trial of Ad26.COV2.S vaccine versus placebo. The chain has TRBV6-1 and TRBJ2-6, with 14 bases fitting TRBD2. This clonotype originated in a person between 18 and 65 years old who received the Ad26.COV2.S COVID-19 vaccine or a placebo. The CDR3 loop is CASSEVRLAGGLGANVLTF. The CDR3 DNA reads TGTGCCAGCAGTGAAGTACGACTAGCGGGGGGGCTTGGGGCCAACGTCCTGACTTTC.